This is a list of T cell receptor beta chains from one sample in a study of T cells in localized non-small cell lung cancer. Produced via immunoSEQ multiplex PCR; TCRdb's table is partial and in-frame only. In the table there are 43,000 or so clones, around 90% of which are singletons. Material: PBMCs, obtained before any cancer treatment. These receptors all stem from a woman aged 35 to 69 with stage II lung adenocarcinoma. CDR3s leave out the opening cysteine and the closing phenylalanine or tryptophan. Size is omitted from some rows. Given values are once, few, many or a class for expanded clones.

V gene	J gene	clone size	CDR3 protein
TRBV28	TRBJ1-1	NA	ASILDRGLSDTEAF
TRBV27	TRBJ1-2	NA	ASSLAGDYGYT
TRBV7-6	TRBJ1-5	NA	ASSLAGGNQPQH
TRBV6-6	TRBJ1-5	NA	ASSFSPGGSNQPQH
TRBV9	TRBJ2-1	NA	ASSSDLYSYNEQF
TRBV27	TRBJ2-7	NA	ASSADRVYEQY
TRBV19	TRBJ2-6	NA	ASSIGWQGRSGANVLT
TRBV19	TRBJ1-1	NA	ASSPSPTGDTEAF
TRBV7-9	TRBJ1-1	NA	ASSPLGRLNTEAF
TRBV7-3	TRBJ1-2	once	ASSLDGQGSSYGYT
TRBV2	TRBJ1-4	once	ASIEGRRGEKLF
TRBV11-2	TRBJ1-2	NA	ASSLDRDYGYT
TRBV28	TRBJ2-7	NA	ASSERSTYEQY
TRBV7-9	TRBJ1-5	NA	ASSLPSGQPQH
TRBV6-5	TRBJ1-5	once	ASSPGQGGQPQH
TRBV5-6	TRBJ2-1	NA	ASSGTGYSGRAGEQF
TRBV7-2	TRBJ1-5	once	ASSGTGRGIQPQH
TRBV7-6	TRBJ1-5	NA	ASSPGREGPQH
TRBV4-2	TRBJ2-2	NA	ASSQEGRVQTGELF
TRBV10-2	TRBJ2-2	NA	ASRALADTGELF
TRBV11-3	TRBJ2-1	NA	ASSLGRNNEQF
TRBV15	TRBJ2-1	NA	ATSDFSYNEQF
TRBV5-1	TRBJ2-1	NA	ASSLDPGTAINEQF